Listed below are T cell receptor beta chains from one sample, sequenced in a study of identical twins. TCRdb re-derived calls from the 5' RACE reads in MiXCR, one entry per CDR3 protein. This table holds around 340,000 distinct CDR3 sequences, roughly 9% found once. Sequencing was carried out using naive T cells sorted from blood. These receptors came from a woman aged 50 to 65 in good health. Each CDR3 is given with its conserved first and last residue. Each record gives: D gene, V gene, clone size, J gene, CDR3 protein, CDR3 DNA. A D gene is named only where the DNA matches it firmly. Where a row states a size, it is once, few, many or the class of an expanded clone; other rows omit it.

TRBD2	TRBV11-2	.	TRBJ2-2	CASSLPLLASGELFF	TGTGCCAGCAGCTTACCTCTACTAGCGTCGGGGGAGCTGTTTTTT
TRBD1	TRBV29-1	many	TRBJ2-7	CSVDAGQGYEQYF	TGCAGCGTTGATGCGGGACAGGGCTACGAGCAGTACTTC
TRBD2	TRBV5-1	few	TRBJ2-1	CASSLPALAGVGDNEQFF	TGCGCCAGCAGCTTGCCCGCTCTAGCGGGAGTGGGTGACAATGAGCAGTTCTTC
.	TRBV14	.	TRBJ2-2	CASSQKTFNTGELFF	TGTGCCAGCAGTCAGAAGACTTTTAACACCGGGGAGCTGTTTTTT
.	TRBV3-1	few	TRBJ2-2	CASSQYLRTTNTGELFF	TGTGCCAGCAGCCAATATCTCCGGACTACGAACACCGGGGAGCTGTTTTTT
.	TRBV5-6	few	TRBJ1-5	CASSLGTVVNQPQHF	TGTGCCAGCAGCTTGGGGACAGTGGTCAATCAGCCCCAGCATTTT
.	TRBV6-2/TRBV6-3	few	TRBJ2-2	CASSYEGVITGELFF	TGTGCCAGCAGTTACGAGGGGGTTATCACCGGGGAGCTGTTTTTT
.	TRBV11-2	many	TRBJ2-1	CASSLDGVDEQFF	TGTGCCAGCAGCTTAGATGGGGTTGATGAGCAGTTCTTC
TRBD1	TRBV5-1	.	TRBJ2-7	CASSLGQGAREQYF	TGCGCCAGCAGCCTGGGACAGGGGGCGCGGGAGCAGTACTTC
TRBD2	TRBV7-2	.	TRBJ2-1	CASRGLAGIGNEQFF	TGTGCCAGCAGGGGATTAGCGGGAATTGGGAATGAGCAGTTCTTC
.	TRBV7-2	few	TRBJ2-1	CASSKTPGVGGNEQFF	TGTGCCAGCAGCAAGACCCCCGGAGTAGGTGGGAATGAGCAGTTCTTC
.	TRBV6-1	.	TRBJ2-1	CASSEAGARQFF	TGTGCCAGCAGTGAAGCCGGTGCTCGGCAGTTCTTC
.	TRBV13	.	TRBJ1-3	CASSLGLLDTIYF	TGTGCCAGCAGCTTAGGCCTCTTAGACACCATATATTTT
.	TRBV24-1	many	TRBJ2-3	CATSAGQSTDTQYF	TGTGCCACCAGTGCGGGGCAGAGCACAGATACGCAGTATTTT
.	TRBV5-6	few	TRBJ2-1	CASSLEGVMGGEQFF	TGTGCCAGCAGCTTGGAAGGGGTCATGGGGGGTGAGCAGTTCTTC
TRBD1	TRBV6-1	few	TRBJ2-1	CASSVYGTGGNEQFF	TGTGCCAGCAGTGTCTACGGGACAGGGGGTAATGAGCAGTTCTTC